Each of the 31 T cell receptor beta chains below was sequenced from the same sample in a study of regulatory T cells in long-lasting Graves disease. Time point defined: newly diagnosed GD, antithyroid drugs for less than 3 months. From PBMCs, RNA was extracted and then used to make the TCR library. CDR3-region Arm-PCR and iRepertoire HTBI primers produced the TCR beta libraries. Each CDR3 protein is one row after TCRdb ran MiXCR on the multiplex PCR reads. The sample has about 470,000 distinct CDR3 sequences, around 15% seen once. These data were likewise used in another study, on T cells in Graves' hyperthyroidism and ophthalmopathy.

The input for sequencing was peripheral blood mononuclear cells (PBMCs), taken at new diagnosis, from a patient treated with antithyroid drugs. These receptors came from a man aged 40-49 years with Graves disease.

This clonotype was counted many times. V usage is TRBV13 and J usage is TRBJ2-3; D possibly corresponds to TRBD1 (6 bases). CDR1 is PRHDT, CDR2 FYEKMQ, per germline (reference sequence). This CDR3 contains 13 residues. V shed 5 bases and J shed 4 bases, with 10 bases lying between them. The CDR3 here is CASSRQAPDTQYF. The CDR3 region has the DNA TGTGCCAGCAGCAGACAGGCCCCAGATACGCAGTATTTT.

This clonotype was recorded at least ten times. CDR3 loop: CASSLGLAGGPGYEQYF. CDR3 sequence (DNA): TGTGCCAGCAGCTTAGGACTAGCGGGAGGGCCGGGGTACGAGCAGTACTTC. The rearrangement links TRBV7-8 to TRBJ2-7, with 14 bases matching TRBD2. CDR1 SGHVS and CDR2 FQNEAQ come from the germline V gene. J was trimmed by 4 bases and V by 1 base; bases with no gene match: 6. This CDR3 has 17 amino acids.

V and J are TRBV14 and TRBJ2-2; TRBD1 aligns across 8 bases. This CDR3 spans 14 amino acids. Losses at the gene ends were 8 bases for V and 9 bases for J; bases not matched to a gene: 11. Germline V gives CDR1 SGHDN, CDR2 FVKESK. The CDR3 loop is CASEGTGPLRELFF. The CDR3 bases are TGTGCCAGCGAGGGGACAGGCCCGCTTAGGGAGCTGTTTTTT.

This clonotype was seen many times. The rearrangement uses TRBV30 and TRBJ1-4; no reliable D call. The CDR3 extends over 13 amino acids. Trimming removed 4 bases at V and 12 bases at J, with 18 bases between. CDR1 and CDR2 from the germline V gene are GTSNPN and SVGIG (reference sequence). CDR3 bases: TGTGCCTGGACCCAACCGGGGTTTAGGGAACTGTTTTTT. It translates to CAWTQPGFRELFF.

The gene calls are TRBV5-1 and TRBJ1-1; 7 bases agree with TRBD1. Germline V gene lookup returns CDR1 SGHRS and CDR2 YFSETQ. This CDR3 contains 13 residues. With 4 bases clipped from V and 6 bases from J, the junction kept 6 bases outside the gene matches. The CDR3 nucleotides are TGCGCCAGCAGCCCGCAGACAGGGTCTGAAGCTTTCTTT. This translates into CASSPQTGSEAFF.

This clonotype occurred a few times. The chain carries TRBV9 and TRBJ1-2; D perhaps matches TRBD1 (5 bases). This CDR3 spans 14 amino acids. V was cut by 4 bases and J by 7 bases, with 17 bases left in between. Germline V gene lookup returns CDR1 SGDLS and CDR2 YYNGEE. For the CDR3, the DNA is TGTGCCAGCAGCACGAGGGACGGTGCGTCTGGCTACACCTTC. Its translation is CASSTRDGASGYTF.

The table lists this clonotype with many counts. The chain recombines TRBV28 with TRBJ1-5, with D perhaps matching TRBD1 (6 bases). The CDR3 loop spans 13 amino acids. Trimming cost V 8 bases and J 7 bases, with 15 bases left between them. CDR1 is MDHEN, CDR2 SYDVKM, per germline. CDR3 DNA sequence: TGTGCCAGCTTTTCAGGGGTTGGGCAGCCCCAGCATTTT. Its protein is CASFSGVGQPQHF.

The J gene is TRBJ1-4, the V gene TRBV10-3, with TRBD1 as a possible D gene (6 bases). Trimming left V 0 bases short and J 8 bases short, with 13 bases between. The germline V gene has CDR1 ENHRY and CDR2 SYGVKD. The CDR3 spans 15 residues. CDR3 nucleotides: TGTGCCATCAGTGAGTCCCTGGGGGCCGGAGAAAAACTGTTTTTT. Its translation is CAISESLGAGEKLFF.

With respect to this clonotype: A far more abundant clone sits one base away, making this likely a read error. This chain uses TRBV10-3 with TRBJ2-7; 12 bases agree with TRBD2. The CDR3 extends over 15 amino acids. Germline lookup yields CDR1 ENHRY and CDR2 SYGVKD. The trim removed 5 bases at V and 5 bases at J, leaving 7 bases unmatched. The CDR3 nucleotides read TGTGCCATCAGTTTCAGGACTAGCGGGACCCACGAGCAGTACTTC. Amino acid sequence: CAISFRTSGTHEQYF.

This clonotype was seen at least ten times. J is TRBJ2-4 and V is TRBV28; 14 bases match TRBD2. This CDR3 has 15 residues. V was pared by 6 bases and J by 6 bases, with 4 bases of the junction left unmatched. The germline gives CDR1 MDHEN, CDR2 SYDVKM. CDR3 sequence: CASRTGTSGRNIQYF. The CDR3 bases are TGTGCCAGCAGAACAGGGACTAGCGGGAGAAACATTCAGTACTTC. Supplemented by reference TRBV28 and TRBJ2-4, the full variable domain reads DVKVTQSSRYLVKRTGEKVFLECVQDMDHENMFWYRQDPGLGLRLIYFSYDVKMKEKGDIPEGYSVSREKKERFSLILESASTNQTSMYLCASRTGTSGRNIQYFGAGTRLSVL.

The J gene is TRBJ1-5, the V gene TRBV19; D remains unclear. Trimming removed 3 bases at V and 1 base at J, with 13 bases between. Germline CDR1 reads LNHDA; CDR2 reads SQIVND (reference sequence). CDR3 length equals 16 residues. This chain's CDR3 is CASSITAARSNQPQHF. For the CDR3, the DNA is TGTGCCAGTAGTATTACCGCGGCTAGGAGCAATCAGCCCCAGCATTTT.

Notes on this clonotype: Just one base apart from a much larger clone, this may be a read error. The rearrangement joins TRBV10-3 to TRBJ2-3; tentative D call: TRBD2 (6 bases). TRBJ2-1 matches the DNA end more closely, so the J call is doubtful. The germline CDR1 and CDR2 sequences are ENHRY and SYGVKD. The length of the CDR3 is 14 residues. In DNA form, the CDR3 reads TGTGCCATCAATTCAATAGCGGAACCCTACGAGCAGTTCTTC. Residues: CAINSIAEPYEQFF.

There are many counts of this clonotype. This chain uses TRBV2 with TRBJ2-5; D call uncertain. The V and J ends lost 8 bases and 0 bases respectively, with 10 bases between them. CDR3 length: 13 amino acids. Germline CDR1 SNHLY, CDR2 FYNNEI. Here the CDR3 reads CASAPRYQETQYF. CDR3 coding DNA: TGTGCCAGCGCACCCCGGTACCAAGAGACCCAGTACTTC.

The rearrangement joins TRBV11-3 to TRBJ2-3; the match to TRBD1 covers 7 bases. This CDR3 region has 17 residues. Germline V gives CDR1 SGHNT, CDR2 YENEEA. Trimming removed 3 bases from V and 0 bases from J; junction bases left unmatched: 9. The CDR3 sequence is CASSFSSTGISTDTQYF. For the CDR3, the DNA is TGTGCCAGCAGCTTTTCCTCGACAGGGATTAGCACAGATACGCAGTATTTT.

This clonotype has a handful of counts. The chain carries TRBV9 and TRBJ2-1; 11 nucleotides line up with TRBD2. The V segment lost 0 bases and the J segment 7 bases; nucleotides outside the gene matches: 3. CDR3 length equals 15 residues. Germline V gene sequence: CDR1 SGDLS, CDR2 YYNGEE. CDR3 DNA sequence: TGTGCCAGCAGCGTAGAACTAGCGGGAGTAAATGAGCAGTTCTTC. Translated: CASSVELAGVNEQFF.

This clonotype was seen only a few times. This chain links TRBV13 with TRBJ2-3, with 11 bases aligning to TRBD2. Germline values: CDR1 PRHDT, CDR2 FYEKMQ (reference sequence). The CDR3 totals 15 residues. The V gene end was trimmed by 1 base and the J gene end by 5 bases; junction bases not matched to a gene: 2. The CDR3 region is CASSLVAGGLDTQYF. As DNA, the CDR3 is TGTGCCAGCAGCTTAGTAGCGGGAGGGCTAGATACGCAGTATTTT.

This clonotype has only a few counts. The chain is built from TRBV7-9 and TRBJ2-2; 13 bases are shared with TRBD2. The germline CDR1 and CDR2 sequences are SEHNR and FQNEAQ (reference sequence). V shed 2 bases and J 4 bases; nucleotides not matched to a gene: 4. The length of the CDR3 is 17 residues. CDR3 sequence reads: CASSLSGLAGATGELFF. The CDR3, as DNA: TGTGCCAGCAGCTTATCAGGACTAGCGGGAGCCACCGGGGAGCTGTTTTTT.

The table lists this clonotype with many counts. This sequence joins TRBV7-2 and TRBJ2-5; 10 bases are a match to TRBD2. Germline V gene lookup returns CDR1 SGHTA and CDR2 FQGNSA. CDR3 size: 14 residues. Trimming took 3 bases from V and 4 from J; bases not matched to a gene: 2. CDR3 nucleotide sequence: TGTGCCAGCAGCTTCAGACTAGCGGGAGAGACCCAGTACTTC. It encodes CASSFRLAGETQYF.

This clonotype was seen repeatedly, ten times or more. V is TRBV15 and J is TRBJ2-3; 7 bases are a match to TRBD2. Germline V gene sequence: CDR1 LNHNV, CDR2 YYDKDF (reference sequence). V shed 0 bases and J 2 bases; nucleotides not matched to a gene: 5. This CDR3 region has 16 residues. CDR3: CATSRDWLADTDTQYF. In DNA form, the CDR3 reads TGTGCCACCAGCAGAGATTGGCTAGCGGACACAGATACGCAGTATTTT.

The rearrangement links TRBV20-1 to TRBJ2-1; 10 bases agree with TRBD2. The J call is in doubt because the DNA end fits TRBJ2-7 better. This CDR3 region has 14 residues. The germline gives CDR1 DFQATT, CDR2 SNEGSKA (reference sequence). In nucleotides, the CDR3 is TGCAGTGCTAGAGTCCCTAGCGGGAGCTACGAGCAGTACTTC. Protein product: CSARVPSGSYEQYF.

This clonotype was observed a handful of times. The chain recombines TRBV12-3 or TRBV12-4 with TRBJ2-7; TRBD2 matches at 9 bases. The V segment lost 7 bases and the J segment 3 bases; nucleotides outside the gene matches: 13. The CDR3 runs 16 residues. CDR3 protein: CASTKGAGGHYYEQYF. The CDR3 DNA reads TGTGCCAGCACTAAAGGGGCGGGAGGGCATTACTACGAGCAGTACTTC.

The J gene is TRBJ2-3, the V gene TRBV19; 14 bases fit TRBD2. Germline CDR1 LNHDA, CDR2 SQIVND (reference sequence). Trimming removed 5 bases from V and 5 bases from J; junction bases left unmatched: 6. This CDR3 is 16 amino acids long. CDR3 nucleotide sequence: TGTGCCAGTAGTTCGACTAGCGGGAGGGTGAGAGATACGCAGTATTTT. Encoded protein: CASSSTSGRVRDTQYF.

This clonotype was picked up many times. V usage is TRBV28 and J usage is TRBJ2-1; TRBD2 matches 8 bases. Germline CDR1 and CDR2: MDHEN and SYDVKM. Unmatched junction bases numbered 8, after V lost 6 bases and J lost 4 bases. The CDR3 is 15 residues long. The CDR3 protein is CASSARLASYNEQFF. CDR3 DNA sequence: TGTGCCAGCAGCGCCCGACTAGCGAGTTACAATGAGCAGTTCTTC.

This clonotype was seen many times. One junction end disagrees with the germline gene, perhaps due to a read error. The chain couples TRBV5-1 to TRBJ2-3; D is uncertain. Germline values: CDR1 SGHRS, CDR2 YFSETQ. This CDR3 spans 13 amino acids. CDR3 protein: CASSLGGTDTQYF. CDR3 DNA sequence: TGTGCCAGCAGCCTTGGGGGCACAGATACGCAGTATTTT.

This clonotype was found many times. This rearrangement joins TRBV15 to TRBJ2-1; D ambiguous. Germline values: CDR1 LNHNV, CDR2 YYDKDF (reference sequence). V dropped 0 bases and J dropped 6 bases, with 9 bases sitting between them. The CDR3 totals 14 residues. The CDR3 DNA sequence: TGTGCCACCAGCAGAGATAGGGTCGTCAATGAGCAGTTCTTC. It encodes CATSRDRVVNEQFF. Full variable domain (rest looked up from reference TRBV15 and TRBJ2-1): DAMVIQNPRYQVTQFGKPVTLSCSQTLNHNVMYWYQQKSSQAPKLLFHYYDKDFNNEADTPDNFQSRRPNTSFCFLDIRSPGLGDTAMYLCATSRDRVVNEQFFGPGTRLTVL.

In this sample, this clonotype turned up many times. CDR3 nucleotides: TGTGCCAGCAGCGCCCTAGGGGGGGAGCTGTTTTTT. Protein sequence: CASSALGGELFF. The rearrangement joins TRBV9 to TRBJ2-2; D gene uncertain. Per germline, CDR1 SGDLS and CDR2 YYNGEE. The CDR3 loop spans 12 amino acids. V was clipped by 3 bases and J by 8 bases, with 8 bases between them.

This clonotype was seen a handful of times. A clone one base away is much larger, so this may be a read error. The chain couples TRBV12-3 or TRBV12-4 to TRBJ2-1; the D call may be TRBD1 or TRBD2 (5 bases each). There are 16 residues in the CDR3. Trimming cost V 4 bases and J 2 bases, with 15 bases left between them. CDR3 nucleotide sequence: TGTGCCAGCAGTTACGCCGGGACCGTCCCCTACAATGAGCAGTTCTTC. Encoded protein: CASSYAGTVPYNEQFF.

This clonotype was detected a few times. The chain uses TRBV5-1 and TRBJ2-4; tentative D call: TRBD2 (6 bases). Germline CDR1 SGHRS, CDR2 YFSETQ. Deletions cut 0 bases from V and 0 bases from J, with 13 bases between. This CDR3 spans 17 amino acids. This chain's CDR3 is CASSLGLGPLAKNIQYF. Here the CDR3 DNA reads TGCGCCAGCAGCTTGGGACTAGGACCGCTAGCCAAAAACATTCAGTACTTC.

This clonotype has ten or more counts. The V and J genes are TRBV6-2 or TRBV6-3 and TRBJ1-5; D gene ambiguous. Deletions cut 5 bases from V and 2 bases from J, with 19 bases between. The CDR3 is 17 residues long. CDR1 is MNHEY and CDR2 is SVGEGT in the germline V gene. The CDR3: CASSEATPVVGNQPQHF. CDR3 sequence (DNA): TGTGCCAGCAGTGAAGCGACACCTGTGGTAGGCAATCAGCCCCAGCATTTT.

This clonotype was found many times. J is TRBJ2-1 and V is TRBV5-1; TRBD2 agrees at 13 bases. CDR3 length equals 19 residues. J gave up 3 bases and V 5 bases, and 14 bases lay outside the gene matches. The germline CDR1 and CDR2 sequences are SGHRS and YFSETQ. The CDR3 protein is CASSPVGVGTSGDYNEQFF. As DNA, the CDR3 is TGCGCCAGCAGTCCAGTGGGGGTAGGGACTAGCGGGGACTACAATGAGCAGTTCTTC.

This clonotype was observed at least ten times. The chain employs TRBV6-1 and TRBJ2-6, with D uncertain. This CDR3 has 13 amino acids. V lost 7 bases, J lost 4 bases, and 8 bases lay in between. Germline CDR1 and CDR2: MNHNS and SASEGT. CDR3 in amino acids: CASTPPGANVLTF. As DNA, the CDR3 is TGTGCCAGCACTCCCCCCGGGGCCAACGTCCTGACTTTC.